A selection of T cell receptor beta chains follows, all from one sample in a study of OX40 agonist ivuxolimab in advanced cancers. Repertoires were generated with immunoSEQ multiplex PCR, while TCRdb's copy carries only in-frame clones and drops some. The table includes some 55,000 clones, nearly 80% detected once. Sample: CD4+ or CD8+ T cells sorted from blood, taken in a trial of the OX40 agonist ivuxolimab. These receptors were obtained from an adult with an advanced solid tumor such as melanoma, head and neck, liver or kidney cancer. CDR3s include the opening cysteine and the closing phenylalanine or tryptophan. Fields, in order: D gene, V gene, clone size, J gene, CDR3 DNA, CDR3 protein. The D gene is left open where the match is weak. Rows give clone size only sometimes, using once, few, many, or a class for an expanded clone.

TRBD1	TRBV15	.	TRBJ2-3	TGTGCCACCAGCAGGCGGACAGGGGTGGTGTCAGATACGCAGTATTTT	CATSRRTGVVSDTQYF
.	TRBV6-6	few	TRBJ2-1	TGTGCAGCCCAGGGGAGCGGGACTTACAATGAGCAGTTCTTC	CAAQGSGTYNEQFF
.	TRBV30	.	TRBJ2-1	TGTGCACGCAAGGGGGGGGTCTACAATGAGCAGTTCTTC	CARKGGVYNEQFF
.	TRBV7-8	once	TRBJ1-2	TGTGCCAGCAGCTTTGGGGGAAGCTTCTATGGCTACACCTTC	CASSFGGSFYGYTF
.	TRBV21-1	few	TRBJ1-5	TGTGCCAGCACAGAGGGGGGCAGGGAGGCGGATCAGCCCCAGCATTTT	CASTEGGREADQPQHF
TRBD1	TRBV28	.	TRBJ1-1	TGTGCCAGCAGTTTAAGCCCGGGGACAGCTGAAGCTTTCTTT	CASSLSPGTAEAFF
.	TRBV5-6	.	TRBJ2-3	TGTGCCAGCAGCCCGGTGGCCACAGATACGCAGTATTTT	CASSPVATDTQYF
TRBD1	TRBV5-1	.	TRBJ1-2	TGCGCCAGTCACAGGGGGCGAAACTATGGCTACACCTTC	CASHRGRNYGYTF
TRBD1	TRBV6-1	.	TRBJ2-3	TGTGCCAGCAGTCCTTGGACAGGGGTGGCAGATACGCAGTATTTT	CASSPWTGVADTQYF
TRBD2	TRBV27	once	TRBJ2-7	TGTGCCAGCAGTTCCCTAGCGGTAAGCTCCTACGAGCAGTACTTC	CASSSLAVSSYEQYF
.	TRBV2	once	TRBJ2-3	TGTGCCAGCAGTTCACGGATACAGAAAGATACGCAGTATTTT	CASSSRIQKDTQYF
TRBD2	TRBV11-3	.	TRBJ2-2	TGTGCCAGCAGCCCGACTAGCGGGGGGTCTCGCACCGGGGAGCTGTTTTTT	CASSPTSGGSRTGELFF
TRBD1	TRBV27	.	TRBJ1-5	TGTGCCAGCGGCCAGGGGGAACAGCCCCAGCATTTT	CASGQGEQPQHF
TRBD1	TRBV5-1	.	TRBJ1-2	TGCGCCAGCAGCTTGGGGGACAGGGGAACAGGTGGCTACACCTTC	CASSLGDRGTGGYTF
TRBD2	TRBV10-3	.	TRBJ2-7	TGTGCCATCAGGCCCGGGACTAGCGGATCCTACGAGCAGTACTTC	CAIRPGTSGSYEQYF
.	TRBV27	.	TRBJ2-7	TGTGCCAGCAGCCCCCAGGGCACCAGGGGTGAGCAGTACTTC	CASSPQGTRGEQYF
.	TRBV6-1	few	TRBJ2-7	TGTGCCAGCAGTATAGTTACCGAGCAGTACTTC	CASSIVTEQYF
.	TRBV27	.	TRBJ2-4	TGTGCCAGCAGTTTGAATTGGGGTAACATTCAGTACTTC	CASSLNWGNIQYF
TRBD1	TRBV7-9	.	TRBJ1-5	TGTGCCATTGCACAGGGGGATCAGCCCCAGCATTTT	CAIAQGDQPQHF
TRBD2	TRBV15	.	TRBJ2-3	TGTGCCACCAGCAGGTTAGCGGGAGTAGCAGATACGCAGTATTTT	CATSRLAGVADTQYF
TRBD2	TRBV5-1	.	TRBJ2-2	TGCGCCAGCAGCTTGGTCTTAGCGGGAGGGTACACCGGGGAGCTGTTTTTT	CASSLVLAGGYTGELFF
.	TRBV27	.	TRBJ2-3	TGTGCCAGCAGTTTAATGACGCTGGGTAAAGATACGCAGTATTTT	CASSLMTLGKDTQYF
TRBD1	TRBV2	.	TRBJ1-5	TGTGCCAGCAGTCCAGGGGGCCAGAGCAATCAGCCCCAGCATTTT	CASSPGGQSNQPQHF
TRBD2	TRBV7-2	.	TRBJ2-2	TGTGCCAGCAGCATGAGACTAGCGGGGACCGGGGAGCTGTTTTTT	CASSMRLAGTGELFF
TRBD1	TRBV6-6	.	TRBJ2-7	TGTGCCAGCAGTCACGGACAGGGGGCAGGCGAGCAGTACTTC	CASSHGQGAGEQYF
TRBD1	TRBV19	few	TRBJ1-2	TGTGCCAGTAGTGGTAGGGGGACAGCGGATGGCTACACCTTC	CASSGRGTADGYTF
TRBD2	TRBV7-8	.	TRBJ2-1	TGTGCCAGCAGCTTAGCGCGGATGGCGGGGGGGCCCGGTGAGCAGTTCTTC	CASSLARMAGGPGEQFF
.	TRBV27	.	TRBJ2-2	TGTGCCAGCAGTTTAGCCAGCGGTTACACCGGGGAGCTGTTTTTT	CASSLASGYTGELFF
.	TRBV5-5	.	TRBJ2-3	TGTGCCAGCAGCTCGACCGGTATTTTCCCAGATACGCAGTATTTT	CASSSTGIFPDTQYF
.	TRBV6-1	.	TRBJ1-1	TGTGCCAGCAGTGAGGACGGAAACACTGAAGCTTTCTTT	CASSEDGNTEAFF